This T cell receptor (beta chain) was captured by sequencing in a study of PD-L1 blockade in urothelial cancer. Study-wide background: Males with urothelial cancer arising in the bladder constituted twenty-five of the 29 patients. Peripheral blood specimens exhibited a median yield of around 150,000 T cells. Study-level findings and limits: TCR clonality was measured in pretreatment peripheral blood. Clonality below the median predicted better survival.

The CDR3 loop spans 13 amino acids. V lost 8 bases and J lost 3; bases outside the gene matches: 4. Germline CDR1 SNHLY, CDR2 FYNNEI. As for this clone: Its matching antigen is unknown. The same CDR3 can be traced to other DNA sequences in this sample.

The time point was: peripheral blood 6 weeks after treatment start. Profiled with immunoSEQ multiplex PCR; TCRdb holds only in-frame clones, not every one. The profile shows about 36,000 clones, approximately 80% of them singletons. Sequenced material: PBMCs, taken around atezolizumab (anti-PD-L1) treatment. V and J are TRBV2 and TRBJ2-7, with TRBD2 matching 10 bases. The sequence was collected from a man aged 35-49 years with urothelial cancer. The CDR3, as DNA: TGTGCCAGCCGGACTAGCGGAGACTACGAGCAGTACTTC. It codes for CASRTSGDYEQYF.